This T cell receptor beta chain stems from a study of T cell clonotyping in hematopoietic cell transplantation (dated by TCRdb to the early 2020s). General notes on the study: Pretransplant recipient samples were obtained after cytoreduction. A total of about 140 blood samples were gathered in the study from under 40 consecutive transplant recipients along with their related donors. Patients were recruited between September 2015 and January 2017 and followed until late 2020 or death. The paper's findings and limits, for the study overall: The sample size was limited, and because cells were not sorted, the contributions of CD4 and CD8 repertoires could not be separated. Recipient repertoires showed only a small fraction of overlap with donor repertoires, and over 95% appeared de novo at the given depth. Broader posttransplant TCR repertoire diversity was predicted by donor and pretransplant recipient Inverse Simpson Index values. A decrease in recipient TCR diversity was observed after transplant, and a progressive increase in pathologically expanded clonotypes was seen from day 30 to day 180.

TCR beta CDR3 regions were amplified from genomic DNA with the immunoSEQ assay, a bias-controlled multiplex PCR using V- and J-specific primers. A proprietary barcode and Illumina adapter sequences were added to the CDR3 amplicons in a second PCR step. An Illumina MiSeq instrument was used to sequence the CDR3 libraries. From the authors' description of their analysis: Export and quality control were handled in immunoSEQ Analyzer 3.0, while downstream analyses relied on R Bioconductor and Immunarch. Only productive rearrangements in the normalized downsampled data set went into calculating the repertoire metrics. Pathologically expanded clonotypes were defined as those larger than 5 templates in the normalized cohort. The Inverse Simpson Index was used to measure repertoire diversity. The non-normalized data set was used for CMV-specificity analyses so that all clonotypes could be captured. TCRdb limited this immuneACCESS table to in-frame rearrangements with V and J called. A share of clones is missing; checked studies link under half to unresolved V genes, and the rest is unexplained. V and J calls and clone size are those listed in that table; D and trimming were worked out from the DNA. This sample gives roughly 18,000 clones in total; approximately 85% of them show up just once. Around 8% of the sample rests with the top ten.

Explained via the paper, the time point label denotes: recipient sample about 28 days before transplant, after cytoreduction. Blood from recipients was drawn about 28 days before transplant and again at days 30, 100 and 180 after transplant. Nuclei Lysis Solution was used to extract genomic DNA from fresh or cryopreserved unfractionated peripheral blood mononuclear cells. Based on the germline V gene, the CDR1 and CDR2 sequences are LGHNA and YSLEER. V is pruned by 1 base and J by 3 bases, leaving 15 bases of the junction without a gene match. CDR3 length: 18 amino acids, cysteine to phenylalanine. Only the CDR3 DNA stays, 54 bases, in frame from base 1. A word on this clone: Its target antigen remains unknown. Base qualities are missing; no much larger clone stands one base away.

The TCR sequence derives from a man in his fifties with acute myeloid leukemia. Some clones in this sample may be carry-over from other donors' samples. The chain is encoded by TRBV4-3 joined to TRBJ2-7; TRBD1 matches 7 bases in the middle. Sequencing was performed on peripheral blood mononuclear cells, taken before stem cell transplant. The bases are TGCGCCAGCAGCCAAGGTCTGACAGGGCTTGAGACAAACTACGAGCAGTACTTC. Translated, this is CASSQGLTGLETNYEQYF.